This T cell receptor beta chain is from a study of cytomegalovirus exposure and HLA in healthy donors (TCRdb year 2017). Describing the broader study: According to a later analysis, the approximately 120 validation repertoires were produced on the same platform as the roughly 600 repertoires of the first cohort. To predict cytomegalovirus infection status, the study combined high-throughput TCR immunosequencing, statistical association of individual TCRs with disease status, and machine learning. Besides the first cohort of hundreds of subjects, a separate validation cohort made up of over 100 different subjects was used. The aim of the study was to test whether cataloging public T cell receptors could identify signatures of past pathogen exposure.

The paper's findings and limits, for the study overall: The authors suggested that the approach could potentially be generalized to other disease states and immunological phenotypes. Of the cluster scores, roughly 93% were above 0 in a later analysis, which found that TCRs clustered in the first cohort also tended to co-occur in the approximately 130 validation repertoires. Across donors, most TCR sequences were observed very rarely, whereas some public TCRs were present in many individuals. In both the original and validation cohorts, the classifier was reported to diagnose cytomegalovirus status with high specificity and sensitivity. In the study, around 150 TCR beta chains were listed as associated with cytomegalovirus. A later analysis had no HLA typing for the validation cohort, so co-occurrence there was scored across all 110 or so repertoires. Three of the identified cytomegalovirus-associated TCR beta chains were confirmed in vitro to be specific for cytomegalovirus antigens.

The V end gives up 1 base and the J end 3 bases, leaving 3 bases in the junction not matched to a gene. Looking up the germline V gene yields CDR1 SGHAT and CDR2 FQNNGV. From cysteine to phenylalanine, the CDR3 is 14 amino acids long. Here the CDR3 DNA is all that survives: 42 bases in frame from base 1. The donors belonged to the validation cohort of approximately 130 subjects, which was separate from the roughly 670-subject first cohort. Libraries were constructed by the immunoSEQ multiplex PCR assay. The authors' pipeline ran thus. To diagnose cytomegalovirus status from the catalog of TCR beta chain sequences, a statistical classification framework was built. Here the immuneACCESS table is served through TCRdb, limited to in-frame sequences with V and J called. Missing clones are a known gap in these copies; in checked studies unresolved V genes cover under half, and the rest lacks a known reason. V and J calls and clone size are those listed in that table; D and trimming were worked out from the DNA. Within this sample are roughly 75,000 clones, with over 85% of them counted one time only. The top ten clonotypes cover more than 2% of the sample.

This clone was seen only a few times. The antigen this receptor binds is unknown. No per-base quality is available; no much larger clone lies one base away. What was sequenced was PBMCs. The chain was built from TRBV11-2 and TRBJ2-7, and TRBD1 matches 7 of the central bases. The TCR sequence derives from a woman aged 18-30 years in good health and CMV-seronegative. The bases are TGTGCCAGCAGCTTAGCCCGGACAGGCTACGAGCAGTACTTC. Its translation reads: CASSLARTGYEQYF. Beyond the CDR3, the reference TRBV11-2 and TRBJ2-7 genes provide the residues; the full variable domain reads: EAGVAQSPRYKIIEKRQSVAFWCNPISGHATLYWYQQILGQGPKLLIQFQNNGVVDDSQLPKDRFSAERLKGVDSTLKIQPAKLEDSAVYLCASSLARTGYEQYFGPGTRLTVT.